This T cell receptor (beta chain) appears in the sequencing data of a study of metastatic and nonmetastatic thyroid tumors. In the study overall: For malignant and benign thyroid patients, tumor or nodule tissue and blood were the sources whose repertoires were compared.

V shed 1 base and J shed 1 base, with 9 bases lying between them. Germline values: CDR1 SGHAT, CDR2 FQDESV (reference sequence). This CDR3 contains 15 residues. How the authors handled the data: A classifier for distant metastasis in papillary thyroid cancer was constructed using CDR3 differences observed across clinicopathological groups. With MiXCR, TCRdb called clones anew from the PCR reads. It is TCRdb's table, rather than the study itself, that gives the V and J calls and clone size. The sample has approximately 39,000 clones, about 20% seen once. Regarding this clone: The antigen is undetermined.

Until they underwent thyroid surgery, no patient had received any treatment. Overall study findings and caveats: The study reportedly found significantly higher TCR beta diversity in malignant thyroid tumors than benign nodules, in blood and tumor.

The source of this sequence is a female donor with papillary thyroid cancer or a benign thyroid nodule (not recorded which). Some clones in this sample may be carry-over from other donors' samples. This chain connects TRBV11-1 to TRBJ2-3, with D possibly TRBD2 on 6 matching bases. The sequenced sample consisted of blood. CDR3 sequence: CASSLVASGTDTQYF. The CDR3 coding sequence is TGTGCCAGCAGCTTAGTGGCTAGCGGCACAGATACGCAGTATTTT.